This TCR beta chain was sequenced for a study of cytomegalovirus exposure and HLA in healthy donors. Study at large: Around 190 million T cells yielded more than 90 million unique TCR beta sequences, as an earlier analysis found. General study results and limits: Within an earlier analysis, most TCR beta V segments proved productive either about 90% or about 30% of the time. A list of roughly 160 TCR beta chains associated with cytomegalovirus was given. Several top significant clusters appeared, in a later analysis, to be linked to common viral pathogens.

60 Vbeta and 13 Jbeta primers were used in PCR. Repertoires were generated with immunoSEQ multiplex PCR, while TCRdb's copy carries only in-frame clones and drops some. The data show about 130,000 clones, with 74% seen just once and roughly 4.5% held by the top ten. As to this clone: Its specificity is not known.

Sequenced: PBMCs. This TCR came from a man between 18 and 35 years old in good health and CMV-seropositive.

CDR3 sequence reads: CASSIPHGRGKETQYF. In DNA, the CDR3 is TGTGCCAGTAGTATCCCCCACGGCAGGGGGAAAGAGACCCAGTACTTC. The chain employs TRBV19 and TRBJ2-5, with 7 bases that match TRBD1. CDR3 length: 16 amino acids. After removal of 3 bases from V and 3 bases from J, the junction contained 10 bases not matched to a gene. Germline CDR1 LNHDA, CDR2 SQIVND (reference sequence). Full variable domain (missing parts from reference TRBV19 and TRBJ2-5): DGGITQSPKYLFRKEGQNVTLSCEQNLNHDAMYWYRQDPGQGLRLIYYSQIVNDFQKGDIAEGYSVSREKKESFPLTVTSAQKNPTAFYLCASSIPHGRGKETQYFGPGTRLLVL.